This record concerns one T cell receptor beta chain sequence. Its antigen is undetermined. The data derive from a study of OX40 agonist ivuxolimab in advanced cancers. General observations from the study: Not determined was the antigen specificity of the expanded peripheral T cells. CD4+ T cells averaged fewer expanded clones than CD8+ T cells.

Using immunoSEQ multiplex PCR, the repertoire was profiled, and TCRdb retains in-frame clones only, with some absent. The sample lists tens of thousands of clones; around 87% were seen once. CDR3 length equals 14 residues. Trimming shortened V by 7 bases and J by 6 bases, and 18 bases separated the two germline ends. Germline CDR1 is MNHEY and CDR2 is SVGAGI. The receptor was isolated from an adult with an advanced solid tumor such as melanoma, head and neck, liver or kidney cancer. The starting material was CD4+ or CD8+ T cells sorted from blood, obtained in a trial of the OX40 agonist ivuxolimab. The J gene is TRBJ1-1, the V gene TRBV6-5; D unclear. For the CDR3, the DNA is TGTGCCAGCAAAAACGGGCCTTATAGTCCTGAAGCTTTCTTT. The encoded protein is CASKNGPYSPEAFF.